These 10 T cell receptor beta chains were all obtained from the same sample, sequenced in a study of shared clonotypes between healthy human individuals (dated by TCRdb to 2019 to 2021). Library generation was performed with the immunoSEQ multiplex PCR assay. Drawn from immuneACCESS, this table holds only the in-frame rearrangements with V and J called that TCRdb kept. Clones are partly lost; checked studies trace under half to an unresolved V gene and leave the rest unexplained. Present in this sample are a few million clones, over 90% of which were seen just once. Of the sample, 0.39% falls within the top ten clones. Sequenced sample: naive CD4+ T cells from PBMCs. Explained via the paper, the cell subset or site label denotes: CD45RA+ positively selected. The source of these receptors is a man between 18 and 35 years old in good health. Some clones in this sample may be carry-over from other donors' samples.

The V gene is TRBV30, the J gene TRBJ2-3; 7 bases fit TRBD2. Germline V gene data show CDR1 as GTSNPN and CDR2 as SVGIG (reference sequence). V was clipped by 6 bases and J by 0 bases; unmatched bases: 3. CDR3 size: 13 residues. The CDR3 DNA reads TGTGCCTGCGGGAGGCCGAGCACAGATACGCAGTATTTT. This codes for CACGRPSTDTQYF.

The chain recombines TRBV2 with TRBJ2-2; 7 bases map to TRBD2. Germline V CDR1 and CDR2: SNHLY, FYNNEI. With 6 bases clipped from V and 2 bases from J, the junction kept 6 bases outside the gene matches. The CDR3 totals 15 residues. The CDR3 loop reads CASRKPGLNTGELFF. The CDR3 coding sequence is TGTGCCAGCAGGAAGCCGGGACTAAACACCGGGGAGCTGTTTTTT.

The chain links TRBV6-5 to TRBJ1-2; 9 bases are shared with TRBD1. The CDR3 runs 15 residues. The trim removed 6 bases at V and 3 bases at J, leaving 8 bases unmatched. Germline CDR1 MNHEY, CDR2 SVGAGI. The CDR3 protein is CASRGPGDRDYGYTF. CDR3 DNA sequence: TGTGCCAGCAGGGGTCCGGGGGACAGGGACTATGGCTACACCTTC.

This rearrangement joins TRBV2 to TRBJ1-2; no definite D call. CDR1 is SNHLY and CDR2 is FYNNEI in the germline V gene. V was cut by 6 bases and J by 7 bases, with 18 bases left in between. The CDR3 runs to 14 residues. The CDR3 is CASRLVGLSGGYTF. DNA for the CDR3: TGTGCCAGCAGACTTGTGGGCCTCTCGGGTGGCTACACCTTC.

V gene TRBV6-6 combines with J gene TRBJ2-3; a weak D match, TRBD2 (5 bases). This CDR3 spans 14 amino acids. Germline values: CDR1 MNHNY, CDR2 SVGAGI (reference sequence). Trimming stripped 7 bases from V and 3 bases from J, with 14 bases between. CDR3 bases: TGTGCCAGCACCCCTCAGGAGGCTACAGATACGCAGTATTTT. Protein sequence: CASTPQEATDTQYF.

The gene calls are TRBV11-2 and TRBJ2-1, with a weak D call TRBD1 (6 bases). The length of the CDR3 is 12 residues. Germline values: CDR1 SGHAT, CDR2 FQNNGV. The V and J ends lost 5 bases and 9 bases respectively, with 11 bases between them. The CDR3 bases are TGTGCCAGCAGCCCTAGAGGGGGTGAGCAGTTCTTC. This gives the protein CASSPRGGEQFF.

The chain has TRBV11-2 and TRBJ2-7; D unclear. The V gene's germline CDR1 is SGHAT and CDR2 FQNNGV. Between the trimmed V and J ends, which lost 1 base and 3 bases, there was a span of 7 bases. The CDR3 covers 13 residues. CDR3 loop: CASSLAANYEQYF. CDR3 DNA sequence: TGTGCCAGCAGCTTAGCGGCGAACTACGAGCAGTACTTC.

This chain uses TRBV2 with TRBJ2-5; no firm D call. V gave up 3 bases and J gave up 2 bases, with 10 bases separating them. Germline CDR1 and CDR2: SNHLY and FYNNEI. The CDR3 spans 14 residues. CDR3 region: CASSDTAAQETQYF. DNA for the CDR3: TGTGCCAGCAGTGATACGGCGGCGCAAGAGACCCAGTACTTC.

DNA of the CDR3: TGCAGCGTCCTCAGACAGGGGGCTGGTAATGAGCAGTTCTTC. This gives the protein CSVLRQGAGNEQFF. The V and J genes are TRBV29-1 and TRBJ2-1; 10 positions match TRBD1. Germline V gene lookup returns CDR1 SQVTM and CDR2 ANQGSEA. V lost 6 bases and J lost 7; bases outside the gene matches: 9. This CDR3 spans 14 amino acids.

This clone was counted between two and nine times. The chain couples TRBV27 to TRBJ1-5; D unclear. The germline gives CDR1 MNHEY, CDR2 SMNVEV (reference sequence). V lost 6 bases to trimming and J lost 2 bases, with 8 bases between them. The CDR3 length is 13 residues. CDR3 nucleotide sequence: TGTGCCAGCAGGGGCCAGGGCAATCAGCCCCAGCATTTT. Residues: CASRGQGNQPQHF.